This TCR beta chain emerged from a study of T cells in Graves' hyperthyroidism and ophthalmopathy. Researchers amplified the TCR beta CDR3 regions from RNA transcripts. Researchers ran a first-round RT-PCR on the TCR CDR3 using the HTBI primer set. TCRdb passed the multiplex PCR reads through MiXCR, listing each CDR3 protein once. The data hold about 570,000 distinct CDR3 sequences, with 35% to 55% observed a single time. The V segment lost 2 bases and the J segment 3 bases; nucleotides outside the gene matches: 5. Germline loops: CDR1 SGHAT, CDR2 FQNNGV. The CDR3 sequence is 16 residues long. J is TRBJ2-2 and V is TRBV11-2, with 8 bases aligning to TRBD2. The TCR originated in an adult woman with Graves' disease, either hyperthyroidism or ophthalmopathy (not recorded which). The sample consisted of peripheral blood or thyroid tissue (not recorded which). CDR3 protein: CASSLTSGGDTGELFF. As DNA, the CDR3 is TGTGCCAGCAGCTTAACTAGCGGAGGCGACACCGGGGAGCTGTTTTTT.